This T cell receptor (beta chain) was profiled in a study of prognosis after radiotherapy for stage I lung cancer. Study at large: Early 2018 to early 2019 saw enrollment of stage I non-small cell lung cancer patients. Each non-small cell lung cancer patient was deemed medically inoperable. A biologically effective dose of at least 100 Gy came via 3-5 SBRT fractions.

With two-round multiplex PCR, TCR beta CDR3 sequences were amplified from genomic DNA. Primers were specific to each TRBV and TRBJ gene in first-round PCR. One entry per CDR3 protein, called by TCRdb with MiXCR from the multiplex PCR reads. Of 8,500 or so distinct CDR3 sequences listed, over 50% were seen once; the top ten hold roughly 20%. Germline CDR1 SGHRS, CDR2 YFSETQ. CDR3 length: 14 amino acids. Trimming cost V 0 bases and J 4 bases, with 8 bases left between them. This clonotype has only one observation. The sample consisted of PBMCs, taken before or after stereotactic body radiation therapy (not recorded which). This rearrangement joins TRBV5-1 to TRBJ2-1; D gene unclear. This clonotype was sampled from a donor of 50 years or more with non-small cell lung cancer. The CDR3 loop reads CASSLETSYNEQFF. The DNA for the CDR3 is TGCGCCAGCAGCTTGGAGACTTCATACAATGAGCAGTTCTTC.